The 15 T cell receptor beta chains reported below all come from one sample, sequenced in a study of shared T cell receptors in the human thymus. Sequenced by immunoSEQ multiplex PCR; TCRdb stores in-frame clones only, minus some. The table lists hundreds of thousands of clones, over 75% of them singletons. These records were also assigned to another study, of human thymus T cells.

The sequencing input was thymocytes. The receptors here all came from a boy under three years old with a congenital heart defect.

The V and J genes are TRBV7-6 and TRBJ2-7; maybe TRBD1 (5 bases). CDR1 and CDR2 from the germline V gene are SGHVS and FNYEAQ. CDR3 size: 16 residues. V lost 1 base, J lost 0 bases, and 13 bases lay in between. The CDR3 bases are TGTGCCAGCAGCTTAGGTGTGGCAGGGCCCTCCTACGAGCAGTACTTC. Translation gives CASSLGVAGPSYEQYF.

CDR3 sequence (DNA): TGTGCCAGCTCACCGGGCTCAGGGAGGGCCTCCCAGGACGAGCAGTACTTC. Its translation is CASSPGSGRASQDEQYF. The rearrangement uses TRBV18 and TRBJ2-7; 7 bases agree with TRBD2. This CDR3 has 17 residues. Germline V gene lookup returns CDR1 KGHSH and CDR2 LQKENI. Trimming removed 3 bases from V and 5 bases from J; junction bases left unmatched: 16.

The genes are TRBV28 and TRBJ2-4, with 8 bases identical to TRBD1. CDR3 size: 19 residues. Germline lookup yields CDR1 MDHEN and CDR2 SYDVKM. Trimming cost V 2 bases and J 3 bases; bases outside gene matches: 15. The CDR3 sequence: CASSLEHQGAMVVKNIQYF. DNA for the CDR3: TGTGCCAGCAGTTTAGAGCACCAGGGGGCGATGGTCGTCAAAAACATTCAGTACTTC.

V is TRBV11-2 and J is TRBJ1-2, with D maybe TRBD1 (6 bases). CDR3 size: 19 residues. CDR1 SGHAT and CDR2 FQNNGV come from the germline V gene. Trimming removed 0 bases at V and 0 bases at J, with 20 bases between. CDR3 sequence (DNA): TGTGCCAGCAGCTTAGATCCTACCCAGGGGACCATAGCTAACTATGGCTACACCTTC. Its translation is CASSLDPTQGTIANYGYTF.

This clone appeared once. V usage is TRBV5-6 and J usage is TRBJ2-7, with 7 bases that match TRBD1. Germline V gene lookup returns CDR1 SGHDT and CDR2 YYEEEE. The junction had 6 bases not matched to a gene; V was cut back by 3 bases and J by 3 bases. The CDR3 extends over 14 amino acids. For the CDR3, the DNA is TGTGCCAGCAGCTCAAAGGGACAGCGCTACGAGCAGTACTTC. Amino acid sequence: CASSSKGQRYEQYF.

Turning to this clone: A junction boundary mismatches the germline segment, possibly from a read error. J is TRBJ2-1 and V is TRBV6-5; D might be TRBD2 (5 bases). CDR3 length: 13 residues. The germline V gene has CDR1 MNHEY and CDR2 SVGAGI. The CDR3 DNA follows: TGTGCCAGCAGTCCTACCTTTTACGGAGGTAACGTCTTC. Its protein product is CASSPTFYGGNVF.

V gene TRBV5-4 combines with J gene TRBJ2-1, with 14 nucleotides matching TRBD2. Germline CDR1 SGHNT, CDR2 YYREEE (reference sequence). The CDR3 is 20 amino acids. The ends lost 4 bases at V and 9 bases at J; junction bases unmatched: 21. The CDR3 DNA follows: TGTGCCAGCAGCCCTACCGCCGGGACTAGCGGGAGACGCCCGGGGGCTGAGCAGTTCTTC. Translating it yields CASSPTAGTSGRRPGAEQFF.

The chain carries TRBV27 and TRBJ2-5; D might be TRBD1 (6 bases). The CDR3 length is 17 residues. Between the trimmed V and J ends, which lost 2 bases and 5 bases, there was a span of 21 bases. Germline V gene lookup returns CDR1 MNHEY and CDR2 SMNVEV (reference sequence). The CDR3 DNA reads as TGTGCCAGCAGTTTAACAGAAGCCCACAGGGTGTCCGAGACCCAGTACTTC. It yields the protein CASSLTEAHRVSETQYF.

The chain employs TRBV25-1 and TRBJ2-1; 7 bases are a match to TRBD2. CDR1 and CDR2 from the germline V gene are MGHDK and SYGVNS. After removal of 4 bases from V and 0 bases from J, the junction contained 9 bases not matched to a gene. The CDR3 sequence is 17 residues long. This CDR3 is CASSAVTAGVSYNEQFF. The DNA for the CDR3 is TGTGCCAGCAGTGCCGTCACGGCGGGAGTCTCCTACAATGAGCAGTTCTTC.

The V and J genes are TRBV4-3 and TRBJ1-2, with TRBD1 as a possible D gene (5 bases). The CDR3 spans 17 residues. The V end lost 2 bases, the J end lost 5 bases, and 21 bases lay between the germline ends. CDR1 and CDR2 (germline): LGHNA, YSLEER. The CDR3 coding sequence is TGCGCCAGCAGCCAATCGGGGGGGATGGTTCGGCTATATGGCTACACCTTC. Protein sequence: CASSQSGGMVRLYGYTF.

The chain is built from TRBV6-4 and TRBJ2-4, with a tentative D call TRBD2 (7 bases). The V end lost 3 bases, the J end lost 8 bases, and 11 bases lay between the germline ends. The germline gives CDR1 MRHNA, CDR2 SNTAGT. The CDR3 covers 13 residues. The CDR3 sequence is CASSERGGDIQYF. Written as DNA, the CDR3 is TGTGCCAGCAGTGAAAGGGGGGGGGACATTCAGTACTTC.

The V call is TRBV5-1, the J call TRBJ1-2; D is undetermined. Looked up from germline, CDR1 is SGHRS and CDR2 is YFSETQ. The V and J ends lost 4 bases and 4 bases respectively, with 14 bases between them. This CDR3 has 14 amino acids. The CDR3 DNA reads TGCGCCAGCAGCCCCGGACTAGGCGGCTATGGCTACACCTTC. It specifies CASSPGLGGYGYTF.

The chain recombines TRBV6-5 with TRBJ2-5; TRBD1 aligns across 10 bases. The J call is in doubt because the DNA end fits TRBJ2-7 better. Germline V gene data show CDR1 as MNHEY and CDR2 as SVGAGI. The CDR3 contains 15 residues. CDR3 DNA sequence: TGTGCCAGCAATCCGGGACAGGGGCGCCCCTACGAGCAGTACTTC. This codes for CASNPGQGRPYEQYF.

The V call is TRBV5-1, the J call TRBJ2-1; 10 bases match TRBD2. With 4 bases clipped from V and 7 bases from J, the junction kept 17 bases outside the gene matches. The CDR3 has 18 residues. Germline CDR1 and CDR2: SGHRS and YFSETQ. The CDR3 loop is CASSPWEASGRFGNEQFF. The CDR3 DNA sequence: TGCGCCAGCAGCCCCTGGGAGGCTAGCGGGAGATTCGGTAATGAGCAGTTCTTC.

A word on this clone: The same CDR3 also results from other DNA sequences found in this sample. The chain recombines TRBV18 with TRBJ2-7; D unclear. V lost 3 bases and J lost 0, with 6 bases in between. CDR1 and CDR2 (germline): KGHSH, LQKENI. The CDR3 contains 13 residues. CDR3 in amino acids: CASSPPNSYEQYF. CDR3 coding DNA: TGTGCCAGCTCACCCCCAAACTCCTACGAGCAGTACTTC.